A single sample gave rise to the 29 T cell receptor beta chains below, sequenced in a study of breast tumors, draining lymph nodes, adjacent tissues. Breast cancer patients provided tissue from their axillary draining lymph nodes. TCRdb re-called the multiplex PCR reads with MiXCR, one entry per CDR3 protein. This sample yields about 180,000 distinct CDR3 sequences, of which about 30% are seen a single time; about 4.5% belongs to the top ten. The sequencing input was axillary lymph node tissue. All receptors come from a female donor with breast cancer. Some clones in this sample may be carry-over from other donors' samples.

The sample holds one count of this clonotype. The chain is built from TRBV7-2 and TRBJ2-1, with 14 bases matching TRBD2. The CDR3 length is 20 residues. Trimming cost V 1 base and J 6 bases; bases outside gene matches: 14. CDR1 is SGHTA, CDR2 FQGNSA, per germline. This CDR3 is CASSLVAPGLAGEVLNEQFF. CDR3 nucleotide sequence: TGTGCCAGCAGCTTAGTTGCGCCGGGACTAGCGGGGGAGGTTCTCAATGAGCAGTTCTTC.

In this sample, this clonotype turned up a few times. The CDR3 loop reads CASSFDWGTGELFF. As DNA, the CDR3 is TGTGCCAGCAGTTTCGACTGGGGGACCGGGGAGCTGTTTTTT. J is TRBJ2-2 and V is TRBV27, with D possibly called TRBD1 or TRBD2 (5 bases each). Germline assignment: CDR1 MNHEY and CDR2 SMNVEV (reference sequence). This CDR3 has 14 amino acids. Trimming shortened V by 3 bases and J by 5 bases, and 10 bases separated the two germline ends.

This clonotype was detected many times. This chain connects TRBV10-2 to TRBJ2-7; 16 nucleotides align to TRBD2. Trimming removed 7 bases from V and 4 bases from J; junction bases left unmatched: 7. The CDR3 has 16 residues. Per germline, CDR1 WSHSY and CDR2 SAAADI. CDR3 bases: TGCGCCAGCACTGGGACTAGCGGGAGGGCCGGATACGAGCAGTACTTC. Amino acid sequence: CASTGTSGRAGYEQYF.

V and J are TRBV7-6 and TRBJ2-7; TRBD1 agrees at 8 bases. The ends lost 5 bases at V and 5 bases at J; junction bases unmatched: 14. The CDR3 is made up of 16 amino acids. Germline CDR1 reads SGHVS; CDR2 reads FNYEAQ. The DNA for the CDR3 is TGTGCCAGCAGCATCGGACAGGGACAGGCGGTACACGAGCAGTACTTC. As protein: CASSIGQGQAVHEQYF. Combining the CDR3 with reference TRBV7-6 and TRBJ2-7 gives the whole variable domain GAGVSQSPRYKVTKRGQDVALRCDPISGHVSLYWYRQALGQGPEFLTYFNYEAQQDKSGLPNDRFSAERPEGSISTLTIQRTEQRDSAMYRCASSIGQGQAVHEQYFGPGTRLTVT.

This clonotype has a count of ten or more. This chain links TRBV9 with TRBJ2-2, with TRBD2 as a possible D gene (6 bases). The CDR3 runs 13 residues. Germline CDR1 and CDR2: SGDLS and YYNGEE. Trimming pared 6 bases from V and 6 bases from J, leaving 12 bases between. The CDR3 region has the DNA TGTGCCAGCAATCGGGGAGGACCCGGGGAGCTGTTTTTT. Translating gives CASNRGGPGELFF.

The chain links TRBV5-8 to TRBJ2-2; perhaps TRBD2 as D (5 bases). Germline assignment: CDR1 SGHTS and CDR2 YDEGEE. The CDR3 runs to 15 residues. The V end lost 0 bases, the J end lost 6 bases, and 12 bases lay between the germline ends. CDR3 coding DNA: TGTGCCAGCAGCTTGGCCGAGAGGGTGTCCGGGGAGCTGTTTTTT. Amino acids: CASSLAERVSGELFF.

This clonotype turned up a few times. The CDR3 bases are TGTGCCAGCAGCCCCCTACGGCAGCGGGGGGTCTCCACAGATACGCAGTATTTT. Its protein is CASSPLRQRGVSTDTQYF. The chain has TRBV28 and TRBJ2-3; 9 nucleotides line up with TRBD2. The CDR3 contains 18 residues. The V gene's germline CDR1 is MDHEN and CDR2 SYDVKM. V trimming: 6 bases; J trimming: 2 bases; junction bases outside the gene matches: 15.

The chain uses TRBV14 and TRBJ2-7; D is ambiguous. V was clipped by 1 base and J by 2 bases, with 12 bases between them. This CDR3 contains 15 residues. Germline V CDR1 and CDR2: SGHDN, FVKESK. For the CDR3, the DNA is TGTGCCAGCAGCCAAGCTGGCAGGTTCCCCTACGAGCAGTACTTC. It is translated as CASSQAGRFPYEQYF.

This chain connects TRBV11-1 to TRBJ2-5; TRBD2 might be the D (6 bases). The CDR3 loop spans 16 amino acids. Germline values: CDR1 SGHAT, CDR2 FQDESV (reference sequence). V was trimmed by 4 bases and J by 5 bases, leaving 20 bases between them. Written as DNA, the CDR3 is TGTGCCAGCAGCTGGGGCCCTTTAGTAGGGAGGGAGACCCAGTACTTC. Its translation: CASSWGPLVGRETQYF.

Turning to this clonotype: As the CDR3 is not closed by the conserved phenylalanine or tryptophan, this likely results from a read error. The V gene is TRBV7-8, the J gene TRBJ2-5, with D perhaps being TRBD1 or TRBD2 (5 bases each). Germline CDR1 reads SGHVS; CDR2 reads FQNEAQ. Between the trimmed V and J ends, which lost 6 bases and 9 bases, there was a span of 20 bases. The CDR3 runs to 14 residues. This CDR3 reads CASSLSGDPRAQYI. In nucleotides, the CDR3 is TGTGCCAGCAGTTTATCCGGGGACCCAAGGGCCCAGTACATC.

Ten or more counts support this clonotype. CDR3 in DNA: TGTGCCAGCACCACGCCCCCAGAGAGCTCCTATAATTCACCCCTCCACTTT. As protein: CASTTPPESSYNSPLHF. This chain connects TRBV12-3 or TRBV12-4 to TRBJ1-6; D unresolved. Trimming left V 7 bases short and J 0 bases short, with 16 bases between. CDR3 length: 17 residues.

The V gene is TRBV12-3 or TRBV12-4, the J gene TRBJ2-1, with 7 bases aligning to TRBD1. Trimming cost V 7 bases and J 4 bases; bases outside gene matches: 10. This CDR3 comprises 15 residues. This chain's CDR3 is CASILTGALYNEQFF. DNA of the CDR3: TGTGCCAGCATCCTAACAGGGGCCCTTTACAATGAGCAGTTCTTC.

The chain has TRBV7-2 and TRBJ2-5; D unclear. CDR3 length: 15 residues. Per germline, CDR1 SGHTA and CDR2 FQGNSA. V shed 2 bases and J shed 9 bases, with 19 bases lying between them. CDR3 sequence (DNA): TGTGCCAGCAGCTTATCCGCCGGGTTTATTCAGCCCCAGTACTTC. Its translation: CASSLSAGFIQPQYF. Supplemented by reference TRBV7-2 and TRBJ2-5, the full variable domain reads GAGVSQSPSNKVTEKGKDVELRCDPISGHTALYWYRQSLGQGLEFLIYFQGNSAPDKSGLPSDRFSAERTGGSVSTLTIQRTQQEDSAVYLCASSLSAGFIQPQYFGPGTRLLVL.

In this sample, this clonotype turned up once. A single base separates this from a much larger clone, so it may be a read error. The chain uses TRBV6-5 and TRBJ2-7; D not resolved. Germline V CDR1 and CDR2: MNHEY, SVGAGI. The length of the CDR3 is 14 residues. The CDR3: CASRPPNPIYEQCF. The DNA of the CDR3 is TGTGCCAGCAGACCTCCGAACCCCATCTACGAGCAGTGCTTC.

This clonotype has a count of ten or more. The genes are TRBV20-1 and TRBJ2-6; D ambiguous. This CDR3 has 16 amino acids. The V end was cut by 0 bases, the J end by 0 bases, with 9 bases between. The germline CDR1 and CDR2 sequences are DFQATT and SNEGSKA (reference sequence). This CDR3 is CSARDLHDSGANVLTF. As DNA, the CDR3 is TGCAGTGCTAGAGATCTACACGACTCTGGGGCCAACGTCCTGACTTTC.

V is TRBV7-9 and J is TRBJ2-3; no clear D. The CDR3 consists of 14 residues. The germline gives CDR1 SEHNR, CDR2 FQNEAQ (reference sequence). With 3 bases removed from V and 11 bases from J, the gap between germline ends came to 18 bases. The CDR3 nucleotides read TGTGCCAGCAGCTTGGGTGGGAACTACAATGAGCAGTATTTT. Amino acids: CASSLGGNYNEQYF.

This clonotype was picked up many times. The CDR3, as DNA: TGTGCCAGCAGCGTAGGCGGGGAAGGGTTGGAGCAGTTCTTC. Protein product: CASSVGGEGLEQFF. This chain connects TRBV9 to TRBJ2-1; TRBD2 is a possible D gene (6 bases). Germline V gives CDR1 SGDLS, CDR2 YYNGEE. The CDR3 runs 14 residues. Deletions cut 0 bases from V and 10 bases from J, with 14 bases between.

CDR3 amino acids: CASSCALGTYEQYF. The CDR3, as DNA: TGTGCCAGCAGTTGCGCGTTGGGGACCTACGAGCAGTACTTC. This sequence joins TRBV12-3 or TRBV12-4 and TRBJ2-7; D is ambiguous. This CDR3 region has 14 residues. Deletions cut 4 bases from V and 2 bases from J, with 12 bases between.

This clonotype came up many times. The rearrangement uses TRBV11-3 and TRBJ2-7, with TRBD1 as a possible D gene (6 bases). This CDR3 is 13 amino acids long. Germline assignment: CDR1 SGHNT and CDR2 YENEEA. Trimming stripped 10 bases from V and 7 bases from J, with 20 bases between. The CDR3 protein is CATGRQGLGEQYF. As DNA, the CDR3 is TGTGCCACAGGGCGGCAGGGGCTAGGGGAGCAGTACTTC.

This clonotype was observed many times. This chain joins TRBV12-3 or TRBV12-4 and TRBJ2-7; no firm D call. V lost 7 bases, J lost 4 bases, and 20 bases lay in between. CDR3 length: 15 residues. The CDR3 nucleotides read TGTGCCAGCACACGGGCCCTCGGATCCATTTACGAGCAGTACTTC. It encodes CASTRALGSIYEQYF.

The sample holds many counts of this clonotype. The chain's CDR3 is CASSLVGDNEQFF. DNA of the CDR3: TGTGCCAGCAGCTTAGTGGGGGACAATGAGCAGTTCTTC. This chain links TRBV11-2 with TRBJ2-1; D possibly matches TRBD1 or TRBD2 (5 bases each). The CDR3 is made up of 13 amino acids. The V end lost 1 base, the J end lost 5 bases, and 6 bases lay between the germline ends. The germline gives CDR1 SGHAT, CDR2 FQNNGV.

This clonotype was detected many times. This rearrangement joins TRBV4-2 to TRBJ1-5; D is unresolved. V lost 0 bases and J lost 3, with 12 bases in between. This CDR3 spans 16 amino acids. Germline loops: CDR1 LGHNA, CDR2 YNFKEQ. The CDR3 here is CASSQDGAGNNQPQHF. Here the CDR3 DNA reads TGTGCCAGCAGCCAAGATGGTGCGGGAAACAATCAGCCCCAGCATTTT.

This clonotype was picked up many times. V usage is TRBV11-1 and J usage is TRBJ2-1; 8 bases align to TRBD1. There are 12 residues in the CDR3. CDR1 and CDR2 from the germline V gene are SGHAT and FQDESV (reference sequence). J lost 10 bases, V lost 6 bases, and 5 bases had no gene match. As DNA, the CDR3 is TGTGCCAGCAGTCAGGGGGCGGGAGAGCAGTTCTTC. As protein: CASSQGAGEQFF.

The chain recombines TRBV6-4 with TRBJ1-6; no firm D call. Trimming removed 6 bases at V and 19 bases at J, with 7 bases between. This CDR3 has 8 amino acids. The V gene's germline CDR1 is MRHNA and CDR2 SNTAGT. This chain's CDR3 is CASRPHHF. CDR3 DNA sequence: TGTGCCAGCAGGCCCCATCACTTT.

This clonotype was seen repeatedly, ten times or more. The V gene is TRBV19, the J gene TRBJ1-5, with 9 bases that match TRBD1. CDR1 is LNHDA, CDR2 SQIVND, per germline (reference sequence). V gave up 2 bases and J gave up 0 bases; unmatched junction bases: 8. CDR3 length: 18 residues. The CDR3 sequence: CASSITGTGRYSNQPQHF. In nucleotides, the CDR3 is TGTGCCAGTAGTATAACCGGGACAGGGAGGTATAGCAATCAGCCCCAGCATTTT.

The chain couples TRBV12-3 or TRBV12-4 to TRBJ2-3; 8 nucleotides match TRBD2. CDR3 length equals 15 residues. V dropped 3 bases and J dropped 13; count of bases not matched to a gene: 15. CDR3 sequence (DNA): TGTGCCAGCAGTTTCCCAGGTGTTTTGGTAGCGGGAAAGTATTTT. This gives the protein CASSFPGVLVAGKYF.

The sample holds a few counts of this clonotype. V is TRBV12-3 or TRBV12-4 and J is TRBJ1-1; maybe TRBD1 (6 bases). The CDR3 runs to 15 residues. V lost 5 bases and J 4 bases, leaving 17 bases between the germline ends. The DNA for the CDR3 is TGTGCCAGCAGTCCCCTAGGGGGAACGGTCACTGAAGCTTTCTTT. Its protein is CASSPLGGTVTEAFF.

This clonotype was counted ten times or more. This chain links TRBV7-8 with TRBJ2-1; TRBD1 is a possible D gene (5 bases). This CDR3 has 16 residues. The V end was cut by 2 bases, the J end by 4 bases, with 15 bases between. CDR1 is SGHVS and CDR2 is FQNEAQ in the germline V gene. CDR3 coding DNA: TGTGCCAGCAGCTTACCGGCTACAGGCTGGTACAATGAGCAGTTCTTC. It specifies CASSLPATGWYNEQFF.

This chain joins TRBV7-2 and TRBJ1-1; D is possibly TRBD1 (5 bases). V was trimmed by 2 bases and J by 5 bases, leaving 15 bases between them. Germline V CDR1 and CDR2: SGHTA, FQGNSA. This CDR3 is 15 amino acids long. The CDR3 here is CASSLTGRPGTEAFF. The CDR3 DNA sequence: TGTGCCAGCAGCTTAACAGGACGCCCGGGGACTGAAGCTTTCTTT.